Following are 17 T cell receptor beta chains from one sample sequenced in a study of radiotherapy plus CTLA-4 blockade in lung cancer. Only in-frame clones appear in the TCRdb table, and some are missing; sequencing was by immunoSEQ multiplex PCR. The sample has roughly 59,000 clones, approximately 67% seen once. The source material was peripheral blood, sampled from a patient treated with radiotherapy plus ipilimumab. These receptors came from a human donor with non-small cell lung cancer whose response to radiotherapy plus ipilimumab could not be evaluated.

The chain links TRBV5-1 to TRBJ2-1; TRBD2 matches 8 bases. The J segment lost 3 bases and the V segment lost 4 bases, leaving 9 bases of the junction unmatched. Germline V gene data show CDR1 as SGHRS and CDR2 as YFSETQ. The CDR3 covers 16 residues. This chain's CDR3 is CASSPFGGGRYNEQFF. CDR3 DNA: TGCGCCAGCAGCCCGTTCGGGGGGGGGCGCTACAATGAGCAGTTCTTC.

The V and J genes are TRBV5-4 and TRBJ1-2; 8 bases fit TRBD1. V shed 5 bases, J shed 4 bases, and the junction held 7 bases outside the gene matches. The germline CDR1 and CDR2 sequences are SGHNT and YYREEE (reference sequence). This CDR3 has 14 residues. The CDR3 loop is CASRPETGAYGYTF. The CDR3 region has the DNA TGTGCCAGCAGGCCAGAGACAGGGGCCTATGGCTACACCTTC.

This rearrangement joins TRBV11-2 to TRBJ2-7, with 7 positions matching TRBD2. V was clipped by 1 base and J by 8 bases; unmatched bases: 5. The germline V gene encodes CDR1 SGHAT and CDR2 FQNNGV. The CDR3 runs to 13 residues. The CDR3, as DNA: TGTGCCAGCAGCTTAGGGACTAGTAAGCAGCAGTACTTC. Translated: CASSLGTSKQQYF.

This chain joins TRBV6-5 and TRBJ1-1; 7 nucleotides line up with TRBD1. Looked up from germline, CDR1 is MNHEY and CDR2 is SVGAGI. The V segment lost 6 bases and the J segment 8 bases; nucleotides outside the gene matches: 6. This CDR3 contains 12 residues. CDR3 in amino acids: CASSDRVKEAFF. The CDR3 coding sequence is TGTGCCAGCAGCGACAGGGTTAAGGAAGCTTTCTTT.

The V call is TRBV7-2, the J call TRBJ2-1, with 11 nucleotides matching TRBD2. After removal of 1 base from V and 2 bases from J, the junction contained 7 bases not matched to a gene. The CDR3 loop spans 18 amino acids. Germline V gene data show CDR1 as SGHTA and CDR2 as FQGNSA. The CDR3 region is CASSLVGLAGGAYNEQFF. CDR3 DNA: TGTGCCAGCAGCTTAGTAGGGCTAGCGGGGGGCGCCTACAATGAGCAGTTCTTC.

V usage is TRBV28 and J usage is TRBJ2-2; TRBD2 might be the D (5 bases). Trimming shortened V by 7 bases and J by 2 bases, and 14 bases separated the two germline ends. This CDR3 region has 15 residues. The germline CDR1 and CDR2 sequences are MDHEN and SYDVKM. The CDR3 protein is CASKEDLANTGELFF. CDR3 in DNA: TGTGCCAGCAAGGAGGACCTTGCCAACACCGGGGAGCTGTTTTTT.

The chain recombines TRBV18 with TRBJ1-5, with D possibly matching TRBD1 (5 bases). The CDR3 contains 17 residues. In germline, CDR1 is KGHSH, CDR2 LQKENI. The V gene lost 5 bases and the J gene lost 0 bases, with 17 bases spanning the gap. The CDR3 reads CASSARTRDYSNQPQHF. The CDR3, as DNA: TGTGCCAGCTCAGCGAGAACCAGGGACTATAGCAATCAGCCCCAGCATTTT.

The V gene is TRBV12-5, the J gene TRBJ2-1, with a possible D match to TRBD1 (5 bases). Trimming removed 5 bases from V and 10 bases from J, with 24 bases in between. CDR1 is LGHNT and CDR2 is FRNRAP in the germline V gene. The CDR3 runs 16 residues. In nucleotides, the CDR3 is TGTGCTAGTGGTCTCAGGGTCGCCACGGGCGAATTCGAGCAGTTCTTC. Translated, it gives CASGLRVATGEFEQFF.

This sequence joins TRBV10-1 and TRBJ1-1, with a tentative D call TRBD1 (5 bases). The V gene lost 6 bases and the J gene lost 0 bases, with 11 bases spanning the gap. Germline CDR1 is WNHNN and CDR2 is SYGVQD (reference sequence). This CDR3 spans 14 amino acids. CDR3 amino acids: CASSLQDLNTEAFF. The CDR3 DNA sequence: TGCGCCAGCAGCCTACAGGACCTGAACACTGAAGCTTTCTTT.

This clone was detected a few times. This chain joins TRBV5-1 and TRBJ2-1; 9 nucleotides match TRBD2. Germline CDR1 SGHRS, CDR2 YFSETQ. V shed 1 base and J 9 bases; nucleotides not matched to a gene: 11. This CDR3 has 16 residues. The CDR3 sequence is CASSLSAGLAKGEQFF. The CDR3 coding sequence is TGCGCCAGCAGCTTGTCTGCGGGACTAGCCAAGGGTGAGCAGTTCTTC. Variable domain in full (rest from reference TRBV5-1 and TRBJ2-1): KAGVTQTPRYLIKTRGQQVTLSCSPISGHRSVSWYQQTPGQGLQFLFEYFSETQRNKGNFPGRFSGRQFSNSRSEMNVSTLELGDSALYLCASSLSAGLAKGEQFFGPGTRLTVL.

This chain joins TRBV25-1 and TRBJ1-4, with 7 positions matching TRBD1. Germline values: CDR1 MGHDK, CDR2 SYGVNS. CDR3 length: 18 amino acids. V shed 3 bases, J shed 5 bases, and the junction held 15 bases outside the gene matches. In DNA, the CDR3 is TGTGCCAGCAGTGACCCCACCGCTTTGGCAGGGGGGAATGAAAAACTGTTTTTT. This sequence encodes CASSDPTALAGGNEKLFF. Looking up the rest from reference TRBV25-1 and TRBJ1-4 gives the full variable domain: EADIYQTPRYLVIGTGKKITLECSQTMGHDKMYWYQQDPGMELHLIHYSYGVNSTEKGDLSSESTVSRIRTEHFPLTLESARPSHTSQYLCASSDPTALAGGNEKLFFGSGTQLSVL.

This chain links TRBV30 with TRBJ2-5; maybe TRBD2 (5 bases). V lost 3 bases, J lost 5 bases, and 16 bases lay in between. CDR1 is GTSNPN, CDR2 SVGIG, per germline (reference sequence). The CDR3 runs 14 residues. The CDR3 DNA follows: TGTGCCTGGAGGCAACTGGGAGCGGTGGAGACCCAGTACTTC. This encodes CAWRQLGAVETQYF.

The chain uses TRBV7-2 and TRBJ2-5; 9 positions agree with TRBD1. The J call may be faulty, since TRBJ2-7 better matches the DNA end. Germline V CDR1 and CDR2: SGHTA, FQGNSA. This CDR3 contains 15 residues. The CDR3 region has the DNA TGTGCCAGCACCCGGGATGGGGGACAGGGTTACGAGCAGTACTTC. It codes for CASTRDGGQGYEQYF.

The rearrangement joins TRBV7-2 to TRBJ2-2; D is possibly TRBD2 (5 bases). CDR1 is SGHTA, CDR2 FQGNSA, per germline. Between the trimmed V and J ends, which lost 3 bases and 4 bases, there was a span of 18 bases. The CDR3 totals 17 residues. The CDR3 is CASSFNPFPRGTGELFF. CDR3 DNA: TGTGCCAGCAGCTTCAACCCCTTCCCCCGGGGCACCGGGGAGCTGTTTTTT.

The rearrangement links TRBV19 to TRBJ2-3, with 15 bases aligning to TRBD2. The CDR3 spans 16 residues. In germline, CDR1 is LNHDA, CDR2 SQIVND (reference sequence). V lost 3 bases and J lost 3; bases outside the gene matches: 1. CDR3 amino acids: CASSMGTSGGTDTQYF. The DNA for the CDR3 is TGTGCCAGTAGTATGGGGACTAGCGGGGGGACAGATACGCAGTATTTT.

The CDR3 bases are TGTGCCTGGAGGGAGTTTTTTGCGGCGGGGACCCAGTACTTC. Amino acids: CAWREFFAAGTQYF. The V call is TRBV30, the J call TRBJ2-5; possible D gene TRBD2, 5 bases. Germline V CDR1 and CDR2: GTSNPN, SVGIG (reference sequence). Deletions cut 3 bases from V and 7 bases from J, with 18 bases between. The CDR3 spans 14 residues. Full variable domain (missing parts from reference TRBV30 and TRBJ2-5): SQTIHQWPATLVQPVGSPLSLECTVEGTSNPNLYWYRQAAGRGLQLLFYSVGIGQISSEVPQNLSASRPQDRQFILSSKKLLLSDSGFYLCAWREFFAAGTQYFGPGTRLLVL.

V usage is TRBV5-1 and J usage is TRBJ2-5; D unresolved. This CDR3 is built from 15 residues. Germline V gene data show CDR1 as SGHRS and CDR2 as YFSETQ. Trimming shortened V by 0 bases and J by 0 bases, and 9 bases separated the two germline ends. CDR3 nucleotides: TGCGCCAGCAGCTTGGTGACTTCGTACCAAGAGACCCAGTACTTC. As protein: CASSLVTSYQETQYF.